This T cell receptor (beta chain) was recovered during a study of shared clonotypes between healthy human individuals. At the level of the study: Each donor's CD4 naive and CD4 memory cells filled three plates apiece, CD8 naive two, and CD8 memory one.

Points from the study as a whole: Sequencing depth was predicted to influence how clonotypes are shared among donors. In having few donors, the study represented limited genetic and exposure-history diversity.

Terminally differentiated effector memory CD45RA+ cells were excluded by CCR7 positive selection of CD45RO-negative cells. With 5 bases clipped from V and 4 bases from J, the junction kept 5 bases outside the gene matches. This CDR3 spans 14 amino acids. Germline V gives CDR1 LNHDA, CDR2 SQIVND (reference sequence). To note about this clone: Its specificity is not known.

Method: immunoSEQ multiplex PCR; TCRdb's copy keeps in-frame clones and lacks some. The table shows around 1.9 million clones, with around 93% occurring only once. The sample taken for sequencing was naive CD8+ T cells from PBMCs. The rearrangement links TRBV19 to TRBJ1-2; 9 bases are a match to TRBD1. The receptor was derived from a man aged 18 to 30 in good health. Some clones in this sample may be carry-over from other donors' samples. CDR3 in DNA: TGTGCCAGTAGTGGGACAGGGTATGGCTATGGCTACACCTTC. This translates into CASSGTGYGYGYTF.